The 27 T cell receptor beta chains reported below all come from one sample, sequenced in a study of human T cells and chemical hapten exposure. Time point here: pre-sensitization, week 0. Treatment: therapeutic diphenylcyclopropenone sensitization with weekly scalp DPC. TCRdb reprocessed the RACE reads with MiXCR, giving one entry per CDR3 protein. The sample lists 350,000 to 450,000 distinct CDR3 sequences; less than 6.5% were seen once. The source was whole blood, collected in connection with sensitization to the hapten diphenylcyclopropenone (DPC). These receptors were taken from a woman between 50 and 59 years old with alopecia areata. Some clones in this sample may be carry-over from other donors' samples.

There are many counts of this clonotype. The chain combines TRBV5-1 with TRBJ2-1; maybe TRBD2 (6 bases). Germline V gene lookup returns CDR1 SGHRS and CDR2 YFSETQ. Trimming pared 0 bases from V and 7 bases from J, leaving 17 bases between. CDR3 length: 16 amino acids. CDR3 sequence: CASSLDPGRGGNEQFF. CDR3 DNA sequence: TGCGCCAGCAGCTTGGACCCGGGGAGAGGAGGGAATGAGCAGTTCTTC.

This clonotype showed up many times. The CDR3 sequence is CASSSTRTTPTDTQYF. CDR3 DNA: TGTGCCAGCAGCTCGACGAGGACTACACCCACAGATACGCAGTATTTT. V is TRBV7-2 and J is TRBJ2-3; weak D call: TRBD2 (6 bases). V lost 4 bases, J lost 2 bases, and 16 bases lay in between. This CDR3 is built from 16 residues. In germline, CDR1 is SGHTA, CDR2 FQGNSA.

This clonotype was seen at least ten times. The CDR3 sequence is CASSFGPSFSDTQYF. DNA of the CDR3: TGTGCCAGCAGCTTTGGACCCTCTTTCTCAGATACGCAGTATTTT. The chain links TRBV7-7 to TRBJ2-3; no definite D call. The length of the CDR3 is 15 residues. Between the trimmed V and J ends, which lost 3 bases and 4 bases, there was a span of 14 bases. Germline CDR1 SSHAT, CDR2 FNYEAQ (reference sequence).

DNA for the CDR3: TGTGCCACCAACCCTGGTAGGGGGAGATTCCAAGAGACCCAGTACTTC. This translates into CATNPGRGRFQETQYF. The chain is built from TRBV6-2 or TRBV6-3 and TRBJ2-5, with TRBD1 as a possible D gene (6 bases). Germline V lookup: CDR1 MNHEY, CDR2 SVGEGT. The CDR3 totals 16 residues. V lost 10 bases and J 1 base, leaving 22 bases between the germline ends.

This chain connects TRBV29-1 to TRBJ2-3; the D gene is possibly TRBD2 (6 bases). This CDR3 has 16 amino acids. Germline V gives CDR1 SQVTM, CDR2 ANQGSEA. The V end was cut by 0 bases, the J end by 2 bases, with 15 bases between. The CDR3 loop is CSVEDWGGMATDTQYF. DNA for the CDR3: TGCAGCGTTGAAGATTGGGGCGGGATGGCCACAGATACGCAGTATTTT.

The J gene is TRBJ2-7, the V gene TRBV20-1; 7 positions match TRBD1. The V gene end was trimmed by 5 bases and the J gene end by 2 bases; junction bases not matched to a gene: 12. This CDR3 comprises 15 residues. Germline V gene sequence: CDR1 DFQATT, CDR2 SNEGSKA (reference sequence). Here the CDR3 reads CSAFSLRGSAYEQYF. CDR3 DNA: TGCAGTGCTTTTTCTCTCAGGGGGTCCGCCTACGAGCAGTACTTC.

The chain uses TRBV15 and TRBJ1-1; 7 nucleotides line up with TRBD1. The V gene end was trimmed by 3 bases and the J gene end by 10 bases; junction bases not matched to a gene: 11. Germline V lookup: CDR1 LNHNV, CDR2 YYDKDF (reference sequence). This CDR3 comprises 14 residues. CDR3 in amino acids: CATSRDLGGKAAFF. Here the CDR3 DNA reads TGTGCCACCAGCAGGGATTTAGGGGGCAAGGCAGCTTTCTTT.

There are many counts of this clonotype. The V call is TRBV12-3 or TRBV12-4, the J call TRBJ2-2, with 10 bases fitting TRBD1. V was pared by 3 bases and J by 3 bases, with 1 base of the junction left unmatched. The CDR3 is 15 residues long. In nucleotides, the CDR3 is TGTGCCAGCAGTTTCGGGACAGGGGACACCGGGGAGCTGTTTTTT. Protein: CASSFGTGDTGELFF.

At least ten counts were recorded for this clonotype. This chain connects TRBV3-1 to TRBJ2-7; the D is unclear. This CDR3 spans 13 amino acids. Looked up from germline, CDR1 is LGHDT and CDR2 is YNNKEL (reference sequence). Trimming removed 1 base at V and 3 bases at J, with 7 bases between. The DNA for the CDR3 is TGTGCCAGCAGCCAAGGCAGTAGCTACGAGCAGTACTTC. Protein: CASSQGSSYEQYF.

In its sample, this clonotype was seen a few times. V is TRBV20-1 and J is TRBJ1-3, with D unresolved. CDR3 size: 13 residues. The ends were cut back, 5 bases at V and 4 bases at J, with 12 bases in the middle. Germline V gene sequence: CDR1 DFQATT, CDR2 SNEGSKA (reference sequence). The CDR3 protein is CSAPFAGGNTIYF. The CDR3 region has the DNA TGCAGTGCTCCGTTCGCGGGGGGAAACACCATATATTTT.

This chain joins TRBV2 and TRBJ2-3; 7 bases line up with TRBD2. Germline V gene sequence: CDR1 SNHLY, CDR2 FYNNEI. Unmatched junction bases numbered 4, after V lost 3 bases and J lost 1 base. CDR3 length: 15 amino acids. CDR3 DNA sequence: TGTGCCAGCAGTGATCCTAGCGGCGGCACAGATACGCAGTATTTT. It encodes CASSDPSGGTDTQYF.

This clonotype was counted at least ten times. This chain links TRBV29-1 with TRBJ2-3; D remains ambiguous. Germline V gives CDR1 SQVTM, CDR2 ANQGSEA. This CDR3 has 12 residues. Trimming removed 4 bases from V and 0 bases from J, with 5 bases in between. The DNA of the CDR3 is TGCAGCGTTGTTTTTAGCACAGATACGCAGTATTTT. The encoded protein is CSVVFSTDTQYF.

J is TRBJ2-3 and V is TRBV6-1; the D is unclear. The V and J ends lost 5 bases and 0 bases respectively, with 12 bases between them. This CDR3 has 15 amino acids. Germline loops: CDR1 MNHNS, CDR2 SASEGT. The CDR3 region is CASSSLRLSTDTQYF. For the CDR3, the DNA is TGTGCCAGCAGTAGCCTGAGGCTGAGCACAGATACGCAGTATTTT.

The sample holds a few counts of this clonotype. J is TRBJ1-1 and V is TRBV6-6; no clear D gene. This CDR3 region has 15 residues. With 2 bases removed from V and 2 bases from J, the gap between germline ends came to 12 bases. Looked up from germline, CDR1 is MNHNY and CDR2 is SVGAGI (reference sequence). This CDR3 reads CASSYAAASNTEAFF. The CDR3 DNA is TGTGCCAGCAGTTACGCGGCAGCCTCAAACACTGAAGCTTTCTTT.

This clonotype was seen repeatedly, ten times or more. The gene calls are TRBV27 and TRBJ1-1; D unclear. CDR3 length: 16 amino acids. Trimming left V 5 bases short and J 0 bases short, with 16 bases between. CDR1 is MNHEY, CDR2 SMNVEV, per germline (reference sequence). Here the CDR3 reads CASSPSPGILNTEAFF. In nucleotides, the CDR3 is TGTGCCAGCAGTCCTTCCCCGGGAATTTTGAACACTGAAGCTTTCTTT.

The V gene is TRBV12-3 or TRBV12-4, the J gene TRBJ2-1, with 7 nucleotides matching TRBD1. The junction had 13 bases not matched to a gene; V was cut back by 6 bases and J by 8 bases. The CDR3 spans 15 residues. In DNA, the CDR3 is TGTGCCAGCAGGTACCGGGACAGAGGACTGGATGAGCAGTTCTTC. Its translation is CASRYRDRGLDEQFF.

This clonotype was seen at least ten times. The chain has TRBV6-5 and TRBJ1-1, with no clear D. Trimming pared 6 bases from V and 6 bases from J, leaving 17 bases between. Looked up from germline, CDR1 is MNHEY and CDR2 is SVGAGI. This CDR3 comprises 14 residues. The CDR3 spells CASSRRVREAEAFF. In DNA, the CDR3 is TGTGCCAGCAGCCGCCGGGTCCGTGAGGCTGAAGCTTTCTTT.

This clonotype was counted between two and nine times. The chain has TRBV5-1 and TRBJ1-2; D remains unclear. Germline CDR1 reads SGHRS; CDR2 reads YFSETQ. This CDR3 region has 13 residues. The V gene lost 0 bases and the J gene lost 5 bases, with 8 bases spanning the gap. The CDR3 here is CASSLEAEYGYTF. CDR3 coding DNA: TGCGCCAGCAGCTTGGAGGCAGAGTATGGCTACACCTTC.

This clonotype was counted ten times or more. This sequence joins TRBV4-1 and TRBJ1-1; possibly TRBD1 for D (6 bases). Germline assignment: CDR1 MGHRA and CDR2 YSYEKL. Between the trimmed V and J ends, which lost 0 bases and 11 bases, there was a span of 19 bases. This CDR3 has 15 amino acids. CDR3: CASSQEGTSRSSAFF. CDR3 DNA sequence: TGCGCCAGCAGCCAAGAAGGGACATCACGGTCTTCGGCTTTCTTT.

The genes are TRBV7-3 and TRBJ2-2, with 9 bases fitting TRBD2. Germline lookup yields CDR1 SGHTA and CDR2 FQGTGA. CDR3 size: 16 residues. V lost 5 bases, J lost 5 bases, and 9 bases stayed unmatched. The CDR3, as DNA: TGTGCCAGCAGCCCGGAACCTAGCGGGGAAACCGGGGAGCTGTTTTTT. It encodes CASSPEPSGETGELFF.

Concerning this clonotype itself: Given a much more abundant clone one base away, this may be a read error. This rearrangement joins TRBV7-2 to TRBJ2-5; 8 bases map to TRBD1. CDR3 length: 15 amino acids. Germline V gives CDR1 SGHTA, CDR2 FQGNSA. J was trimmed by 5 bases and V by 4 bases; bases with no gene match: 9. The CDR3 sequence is CASSYLATGDETQYF. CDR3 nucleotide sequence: TGTGCCAGCAGCTACCTCGCGACAGGGGACGAGACCCAGTACTTC.

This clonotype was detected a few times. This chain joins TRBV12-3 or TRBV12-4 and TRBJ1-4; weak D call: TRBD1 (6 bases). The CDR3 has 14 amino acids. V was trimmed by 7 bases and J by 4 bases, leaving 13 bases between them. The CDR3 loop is CASKDRRLNEKLFF. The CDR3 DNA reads TGTGCCAGCAAGGACAGACGGCTTAATGAAAAACTGTTTTTT.

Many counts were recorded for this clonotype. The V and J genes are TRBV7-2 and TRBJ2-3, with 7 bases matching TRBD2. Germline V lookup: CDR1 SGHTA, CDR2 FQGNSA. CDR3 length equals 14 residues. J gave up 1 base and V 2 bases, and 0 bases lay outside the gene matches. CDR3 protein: CASSLLAGTDTQYF. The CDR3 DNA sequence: TGTGCCAGCAGCTTACTAGCGGGCACAGATACGCAGTATTTT. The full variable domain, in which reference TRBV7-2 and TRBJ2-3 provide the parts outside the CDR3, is GAGVSQSPSNKVTEKGKDVELRCDPISGHTALYWYRQSLGQGLEFLIYFQGNSAPDKSGLPSDRFSAERTGGSVSTLTIQRTQQEDSAVYLCASSLLAGTDTQYFGPGTRLTVL.

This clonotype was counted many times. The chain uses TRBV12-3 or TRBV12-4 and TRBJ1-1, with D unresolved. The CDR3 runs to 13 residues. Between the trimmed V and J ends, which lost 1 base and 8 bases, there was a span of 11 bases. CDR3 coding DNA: TGTGCCAGCAGTTTAGTGGGGTCAAGCGAAGCTTTCTTT. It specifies CASSLVGSSEAFF.

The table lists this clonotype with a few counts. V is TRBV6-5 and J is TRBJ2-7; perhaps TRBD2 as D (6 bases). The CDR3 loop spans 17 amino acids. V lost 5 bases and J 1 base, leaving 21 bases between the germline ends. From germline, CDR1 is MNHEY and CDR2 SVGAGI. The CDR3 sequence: CASSPYGAGTLSYEQYF. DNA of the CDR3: TGTGCCAGCAGTCCCTACGGGGCCGGGACTCTATCCTACGAGCAGTACTTC.

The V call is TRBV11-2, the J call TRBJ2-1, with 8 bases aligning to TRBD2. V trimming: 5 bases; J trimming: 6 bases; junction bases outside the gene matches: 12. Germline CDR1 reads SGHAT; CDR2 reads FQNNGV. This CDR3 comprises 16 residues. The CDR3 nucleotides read TGTGCCAGCAGCCGCAGCGGGAGTGGACTGATCAATGAGCAGTTCTTC. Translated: CASSRSGSGLINEQFF.

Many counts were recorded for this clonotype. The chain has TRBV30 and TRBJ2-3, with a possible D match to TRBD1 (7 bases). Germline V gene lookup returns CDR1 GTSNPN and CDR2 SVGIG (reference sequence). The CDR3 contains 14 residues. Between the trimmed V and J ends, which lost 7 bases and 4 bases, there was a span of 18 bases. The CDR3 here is CASLRRGRADTQYF. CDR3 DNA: TGTGCCTCCTTGAGGAGGGGGCGGGCAGATACGCAGTATTTT. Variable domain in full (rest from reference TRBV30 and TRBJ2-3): SQTIHQWPATLVQPVGSPLSLECTVEGTSNPNLYWYRQAAGRGLQLLFYSVGIGQISSEVPQNLSASRPQDRQFILSSKKLLLSDSGFYLCASLRRGRADTQYFGPGTRLTVL.